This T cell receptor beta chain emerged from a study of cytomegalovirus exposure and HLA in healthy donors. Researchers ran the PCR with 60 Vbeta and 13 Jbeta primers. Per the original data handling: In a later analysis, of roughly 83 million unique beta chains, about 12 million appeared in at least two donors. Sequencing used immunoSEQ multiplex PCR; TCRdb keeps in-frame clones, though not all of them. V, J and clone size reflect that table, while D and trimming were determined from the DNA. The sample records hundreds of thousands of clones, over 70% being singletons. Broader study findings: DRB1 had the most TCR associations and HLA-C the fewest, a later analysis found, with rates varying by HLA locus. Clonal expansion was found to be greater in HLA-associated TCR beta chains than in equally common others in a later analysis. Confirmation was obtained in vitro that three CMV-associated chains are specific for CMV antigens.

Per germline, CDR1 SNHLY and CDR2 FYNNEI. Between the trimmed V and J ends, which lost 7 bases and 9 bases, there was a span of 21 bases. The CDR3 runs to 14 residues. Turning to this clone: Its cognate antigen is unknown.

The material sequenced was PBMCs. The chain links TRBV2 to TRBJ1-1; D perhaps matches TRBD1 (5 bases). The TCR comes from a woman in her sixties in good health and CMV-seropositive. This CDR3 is CASTSEQGGIQAFF. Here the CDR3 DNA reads TGTGCCAGCACTTCCGAGCAGGGAGGAATTCAAGCTTTCTTT.